This TCR beta chain was obtained from a study of T cells in Graves' hyperthyroidism and ophthalmopathy (dated by TCRdb to between 2018 and 2020). In terms of the full investigation: Peripheral blood was collected at initial diagnosis, before any treatment. A discovery cohort of about a hundred patients, roughly 40 with Graves' ophthalmopathy and under 60 with stable Graves' hyperthyroidism, was used to find distinguishing TCR V-J signatures. Whether ophthalmopathy could be predicted prospectively was tested in an independent validation cohort made up of 18 to 20 hyperthyroidism patients plus 17 patients who later progressed to ophthalmopathy. For training and testing, the approximately 92 patients in the discovery cohort were randomly divided in a 7:3 ratio. In addition, the study compared T-cell repertoires in thyroid tissue and in blood from several Graves' hyperthyroidism patients. Following sampling, methimazole starting at 30 mg daily was given to hyperthyroidism patients, and high-dose intravenous methylprednisolone was given to ophthalmopathy patients. The paper reports TCR Vbeta CDR3 sequencing of approximately 130 peripheral blood samples: some 44 ophthalmopathy, approximately 74 hyperthyroidism and around 17 progressor patients. Points the paper makes about the study in general: In validation, progression to ophthalmopathy was predicted by the model with around 70% sensitivity and 72% to 85% specificity, a median of approximately 6.5 months before onset. Ophthalmopathy was separated from stable hyperthyroidism by a 13 V-J signature model, with approximately 89% sensitivity and approximately 81% specificity obtained in cross-validation and 80%/75% obtained in testing. Blood samples also contained most of the expanded thyroid clonotypes (frequency above 0.001), which suggests that blood repertoires may reflect thyroid immune responses. Sample size was not statistically predetermined, and blinding of investigators to group allocation was not performed.

Stable Graves' hyperthyroidism was defined as no progression to ophthalmopathy during 18 months of follow-up. Hyperthyroidism patients were newly diagnosed, had a disease duration of under 2 months, and were aged 18 to 65 years. Exclusion was applied to patients with uncontrolled infections, other autoimmune diseases, pregnancy or lactation. Diagnoses relied on clinical symptoms, serum thyroxine and TRAb, thyroid ultrasound and orbital computed tomography. PBMCs were separated from under 11 ml of fresh peripheral blood using Ficoll-Paque density gradient centrifugation. Total RNA was extracted using Trizol reagent, and RNA quality was assessed on an Agilent 2100 Bioanalyzer. A word on this clonotype: Its specific antigen is unknown. No base-level quality is on record; no much larger clone is a single base apart.

Amplification of TCR beta CDR3 regions was carried out from RNA transcripts. A first-round RT-PCR of the TCR CDR3 used the HTBI primer set with the Qiagen OneStep RT-PCR kit. Libraries were constructed in a second round of multiplex PCR, after which size selection and purification were performed. Sequencing of the libraries was done on an Illumina HiSeq2000 using paired-end 100 bp reads. From the authors' description of their analysis: SOAPnuke was used to process the raw data, throwing out any read that contained adapters or uncalled bases, had a mean Phred below 15, or lacked an exact constant-primer or identifier match. High-quality paired reads were merged using COPE v1.2.5, and each unique nucleotide sequence was defined as a clonotype. Clonotypes were aligned to IMGT TRBV, TRBD and TRBJ reference segments using MiTCR v1.1. The analysis included only V-J combinations with a frequency above 0.0001, which together covered 99% to 99.2% of the repertoires. A TCS score was defined as the ratio of F50 (clonal expansion) to E x V (chaos), with BLOSUM62-based TCRdist applied between CDR3 peptides within each V-J. Welch's t-statistics and random forest reduced around 550 V-J features to 10 to 15, which were used in a naive Bayes classifier (R e1071). The similarity between thyroid and blood repertoires was quantified using the Morisita-Horn index. Starting from the raw public reads, TCRdb applied fastp trimming at Q25, assembled clones with MiXCR and retained in-frame beta chains. Identical CDR3 proteins give one entry, which carries the most common genes and DNA. The V and J calls shown here were made by TCRdb, not taken from the authors' results. The sample table shows just under 750,000 distinct CDR3 sequences, and over 35% are seen once. The ten largest clones take up roughly 30% of the sample.

At the junction V is shortened by 5 bases and J by 3 bases, with 11 bases in between. Taken from cysteine to phenylalanine, the CDR3 has 14 residues. Only the CDR3 part of the read is kept: 42 bases, read in frame from the first base. According to the germline V gene, CDR1 reads MGHDK and CDR2 reads SYGVNS. The V and J genes are TRBV25-1 and TRBJ1-5; a tentative D call is TRBD1 (5 bases match). Sample: blood. The receptor's source is a woman aged 40 to 55 with Graves' hyperthyroidism. The bases are TGTGCCAGCAGTAATACAGGCTTCAATCAGCCCCAGCATTTT. This gives the protein CASSNTGFNQPQHF.